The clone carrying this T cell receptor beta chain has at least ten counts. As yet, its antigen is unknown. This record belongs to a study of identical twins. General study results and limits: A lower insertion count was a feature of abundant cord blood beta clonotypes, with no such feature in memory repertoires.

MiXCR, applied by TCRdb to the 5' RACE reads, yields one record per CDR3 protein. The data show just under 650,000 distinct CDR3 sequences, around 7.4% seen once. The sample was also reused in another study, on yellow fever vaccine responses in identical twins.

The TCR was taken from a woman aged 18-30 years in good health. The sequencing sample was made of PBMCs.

CDR3 amino acids: CSVERHPGLAGERETQYF. The CDR3 DNA sequence: TGCAGCGTTGAAAGGCATCCGGGACTAGCGGGAGAAAGAGAGACCCAGTACTTC. This chain uses TRBV29-1 with TRBJ2-5, with 14 bases matching TRBD2. Per germline, CDR1 SQVTM and CDR2 ANQGSEA. Trimming removed 2 bases from V and 4 bases from J; junction bases left unmatched: 12. This CDR3 region has 18 residues.